One and the same sample provided the 18 T cell receptor beta chains below, sequenced in a study of T-cell memory formation after mild COVID-19. TCRdb ran MiXCR on the 5' RACE reads and lists one entry per CDR3 protein. The sample comprises fewer than 500,000 distinct CDR3 sequences, approximately 25% of which are singletons, and under 15% rests with the top ten. What was sequenced was PBMCs or a T cell subset sorted from them (not recorded which). The origin of the receptors is an adult woman who had mild COVID-19 (a few samples of this study predate the infection). Cell type and time point are not known.

This clonotype has just a few counts. The chain carries TRBV10-3 and TRBJ2-1; weak D call: TRBD2 (5 bases). Germline V lookup: CDR1 ENHRY, CDR2 SYGVKD. CDR3 length: 12 amino acids. The ends were cut back, 3 bases at V and 7 bases at J, with 7 bases in the middle. The CDR3 is CAISDLANEQFF. The CDR3 DNA sequence: TGTGCCATCAGTGATCTAGCTAATGAGCAGTTCTTC.

The chain carries TRBV6-5 and TRBJ2-5; a weak D match, TRBD1 (6 bases). CDR1 MNHEY and CDR2 SVGAGI come from the germline V gene. The CDR3 totals 14 residues. Trimming stripped 7 bases from V and 6 bases from J, with 18 bases between. The CDR3 loop is CASTLGGDLQTQYF. CDR3 in DNA: TGTGCCAGCACTTTAGGGGGAGATTTACAGACCCAGTACTTC.

This chain connects TRBV18 to TRBJ2-1; 7 positions agree with TRBD1. From germline, CDR1 is KGHSH and CDR2 LQKENI. With V trimmed by 2 bases and J by 0 bases, 4 bases remained unmatched. This CDR3 has 16 amino acids. Here the CDR3 reads CASSPSGQDSYNEQFF. The CDR3 DNA reads TGTGCCAGCTCACCATCCGGACAGGACTCCTACAATGAGCAGTTCTTC.

The CDR3 protein is CASSEDMYEKLFF. The CDR3 DNA sequence: TGTGCCAGCAGCGAGGACATGTATGAAAAACTGTTTTTT. This chain links TRBV5-6 with TRBJ1-4; D possibly corresponds to TRBD1 (5 bases). Germline loops: CDR1 SGHDT, CDR2 YYEEEE. V was trimmed by 4 bases and J by 6 bases, leaving 10 bases between them. The CDR3 has 13 amino acids.

This clonotype was counted a few times. The chain joins TRBV5-1 to TRBJ2-2; D is possibly TRBD1 (5 bases). The CDR3 contains 16 residues. Trimming cost V 5 bases and J 3 bases, with 17 bases left between them. Looked up from germline, CDR1 is SGHRS and CDR2 is YFSETQ. The CDR3 sequence is CASRDDSPIDTGELFF. The CDR3 DNA sequence: TGCGCCAGCAGAGATGACAGTCCCATTGACACCGGGGAGCTGTTTTTT.

CDR3 bases: TGTGCCAGCAGCCAATCGCGACTAGCCGCCGGGGAGCTGTTTTTT. Translated, it gives CASSQSRLAAGELFF. The genes are TRBV7-2 and TRBJ2-2, with 7 bases matching TRBD2. This CDR3 contains 15 residues. CDR1 is SGHTA and CDR2 is FQGNSA in the germline V gene. With V trimmed by 5 bases and J by 6 bases, 9 bases remained unmatched.

The table lists this clonotype with a few counts. This chain joins TRBV7-8 and TRBJ2-1, with D tentatively TRBD2 (6 bases). Germline lookup yields CDR1 SGHVS and CDR2 FQNEAQ. With 5 bases removed from V and 5 bases from J, the gap between germline ends came to 16 bases. The CDR3 covers 15 residues. In nucleotides, the CDR3 is TGTGCCAGCAGCCCGCCCTGGCGGGGTAACAATGAGCAGTTCTTC. Protein: CASSPPWRGNNEQFF.

The sample holds a few counts of this clonotype. This chain connects TRBV20-1 to TRBJ1-5; no firm D call. The CDR3 has 10 residues. Deletions cut 5 bases from V and 7 bases from J, with 6 bases between. Germline CDR1 reads DFQATT; CDR2 reads SNEGSKA (reference sequence). The CDR3 DNA sequence: TGCAGTGCTCCAGGACAGCCCCAGCATTTT. Amino acid sequence: CSAPGQPQHF.

Only a few counts were recorded for this clonotype. The chain recombines TRBV10-3 with TRBJ2-1, with 16 bases aligning to TRBD2. The CDR3 extends over 17 amino acids. The J segment lost 4 bases and the V segment lost 6 bases, leaving 6 bases of the junction unmatched. Germline V gives CDR1 ENHRY, CDR2 SYGVKD. CDR3 residues: CAISGTSGRAGYNEQFF. Here the CDR3 DNA reads TGTGCCATCAGCGGGACTAGCGGGAGGGCCGGGTACAATGAGCAGTTCTTC.

This clonotype showed up just a few times. The chain is built from TRBV10-3 and TRBJ2-3; D gene ambiguous. This CDR3 region has 13 residues. Germline lookup yields CDR1 ENHRY and CDR2 SYGVKD. V lost 4 bases and J lost 1, with 6 bases in between. The CDR3 DNA sequence: TGTGCCATCAGTGGAGAGCGCACAGATACGCAGTATTTT. Its protein product is CAISGERTDTQYF.

This clonotype was recorded at least ten times. The chain recombines TRBV29-1 with TRBJ2-5; either TRBD1 or TRBD2 may supply D (6 bases each). CDR3 length: 16 residues. V was cut by 5 bases and J by 2 bases, with 21 bases left in between. Germline assignment: CDR1 SQVTM and CDR2 ANQGSEA. CDR3 DNA: TGCAGCGTTAGTGGGGGGCCGAACCACCCACAAGAGACCCAGTACTTC. This translates into CSVSGGPNHPQETQYF.

The V gene is TRBV5-1, the J gene TRBJ2-1, with D tentatively TRBD2 (5 bases). Germline V gives CDR1 SGHRS, CDR2 YFSETQ. The V end lost 2 bases, the J end lost 3 bases, and 9 bases lay between the germline ends. The CDR3 spans 14 residues. The CDR3 DNA sequence: TGCGCCAGCAGCTTCGGGGTGGACTACAATGAGCAGTTCTTC. This sequence encodes CASSFGVDYNEQFF.

There are a few counts of this clonotype. J is TRBJ2-1 and V is TRBV24-1; 9 bases are shared with TRBD1. The CDR3 length is 16 residues. In germline, CDR1 is KGHDR, CDR2 SFDVKD. Trimming at V came to 0 bases and at J to 7 bases, leaving 6 bases not matched to a gene. CDR3 DNA sequence: TGTGCCACCAGTGATTTGGGGACAGGGTACACGAATGAGCAGTTCTTC. Protein product: CATSDLGTGYTNEQFF.

CDR3 nucleotide sequence: TGTGCCAGCAGCGTAGGTTTGGGACAGGGCGCTTACGAGCAGTACTTC. This translates into CASSVGLGQGAYEQYF. The V and J genes are TRBV9 and TRBJ2-7; 9 bases are shared with TRBD1. Germline assignment: CDR1 SGDLS and CDR2 YYNGEE. The CDR3 is 16 residues long. The V segment lost 0 bases and the J segment 4 bases; nucleotides outside the gene matches: 8.

This clonotype came up many times. The rearrangement uses TRBV12-3 or TRBV12-4 and TRBJ2-7, with D possibly matching TRBD1 (8 bases). The CDR3 has 14 amino acids. Trimming cost V 6 bases and J 7 bases, with 19 bases left between them. DNA for the CDR3: TGTGCCAGCAGCCAGCGGGACAGGATTACGGAGCAGTACTTC. Its translation: CASSQRDRITEQYF.

This chain uses TRBV6-1 with TRBJ1-5, with D unclear. The germline V gene has CDR1 MNHNS and CDR2 SASEGT. CDR3 length: 14 residues. Trimming left V 6 bases short and J 3 bases short, with 12 bases between. As DNA, the CDR3 is TGTGCCAGCAGCCCTGGTGGGAACAATCAGCCCCAGCATTTT. Translated: CASSPGGNNQPQHF.

The chain couples TRBV6-5 to TRBJ1-1; D remains unclear. The CDR3 runs 13 residues. V was trimmed by 5 bases and J by 3 bases, leaving 10 bases between them. In germline, CDR1 is MNHEY, CDR2 SVGAGI. CDR3: CASSRGPHTEAFF. The CDR3 DNA sequence: TGTGCCAGCAGTCGAGGTCCACACACTGAAGCTTTCTTT.

The rearrangement joins TRBV5-1 to TRBJ2-7; D uncertain. The germline V gene has CDR1 SGHRS and CDR2 YFSETQ. CDR3 length equals 13 residues. Trimming took 4 bases from V and 1 from J, leaving 9 bases between them. Here the CDR3 reads CASSEDRSYEQYF. CDR3 coding DNA: TGCGCCAGCAGCGAGGATAGGTCCTACGAGCAGTACTTC.